The clone carrying this TCR beta chain was observed once. No antigen is known for it. The study ran its PCR with 60 Vbeta and 13 Jbeta primers. Produced via immunoSEQ multiplex PCR; TCRdb's table is partial and in-frame only. Found here are some 70,000 clones, around 77% of them singletons; the top ten hold approximately 5.4%. The source of the sample is a study of cytomegalovirus exposure and HLA in healthy donors. Study information: As released early, the data held about 85 million unique TCRs from HLA-typed donors. Points from the study as a whole: What a later analysis reportedly showed was that an Asian-associated ancestry cluster had fewer N-insertions than the roughly 720-donor mean. A later analysis linked a missense DCLRE1C variant to TCR beta V- and J-gene trimming.

The CDR3 length is 14 residues. From germline, CDR1 is MDHEN and CDR2 SYDVKM. Between the trimmed V and J ends, which lost 1 base and 0 bases, there was a span of 6 bases. The material sequenced was PBMCs. This TCR was recovered from a male donor in good health and CMV-seropositive. The gene calls are TRBV28 and TRBJ1-1; D is ambiguous. The CDR3 coding sequence is TGTGCCAGCAGTTTATTGGGCGTGAACACTGAAGCTTTCTTT. It codes for CASSLLGVNTEAFF.